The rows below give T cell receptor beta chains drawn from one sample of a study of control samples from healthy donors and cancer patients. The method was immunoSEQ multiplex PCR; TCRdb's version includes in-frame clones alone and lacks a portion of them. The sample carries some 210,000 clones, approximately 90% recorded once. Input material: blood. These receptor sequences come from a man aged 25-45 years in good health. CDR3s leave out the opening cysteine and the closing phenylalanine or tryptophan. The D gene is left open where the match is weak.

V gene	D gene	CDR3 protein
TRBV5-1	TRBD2	ASSSSGGVYEQY
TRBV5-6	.	ASSFGGRGADSPLH
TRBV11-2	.	ASSYDGNYGYT
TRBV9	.	ASSVEAGRFSPLH
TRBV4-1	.	ASSEWGYGYT
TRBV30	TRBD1	AWGQGPSPLH
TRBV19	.	ASSIYGGTEAF
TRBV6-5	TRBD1	ASSYVQGAVTEAF
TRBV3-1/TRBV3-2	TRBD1	ASSRDSYEQY
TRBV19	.	ASSIDAGASTDTQY
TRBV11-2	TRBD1	ASSNRGGTEAF
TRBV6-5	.	ASTSNSGHSPLH
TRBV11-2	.	ASSLTLGGGDRPYEQY
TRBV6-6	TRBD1	ASSLAGTGGEKLF
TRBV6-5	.	ASSPWDNRNTEAF
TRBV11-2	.	ASSPGWYEQY
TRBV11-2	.	ASSLRPPSYNSPLH
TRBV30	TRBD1	ACLRGLGANVLT
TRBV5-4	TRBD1	ASSLDRGRGYT
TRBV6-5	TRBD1	ASSFSRQGNYGYT
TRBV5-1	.	ASSRDLGGYEQY
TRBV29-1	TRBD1	SVRQGLNTEAF
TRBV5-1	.	ASSLGGAEDNSPLH
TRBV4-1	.	ASSSRTARGSGYT
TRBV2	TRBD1	ASTGTGGYEQY
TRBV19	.	ASSIDRYNEQF
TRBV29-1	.	SVEDQDTNYGYT
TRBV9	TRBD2	ASSPGTSGETQY
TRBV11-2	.	ASSLKRAGSTEAF
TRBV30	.	AWKRTENTEAF
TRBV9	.	ASSADGLGADTQY
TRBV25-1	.	ASRQQDREAF
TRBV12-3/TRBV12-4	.	ASSFNTEAF
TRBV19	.	ASRQDYNEQF
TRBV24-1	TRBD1	ATSDWRQGAITGELF
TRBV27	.	ASIRQAGVGTEAF
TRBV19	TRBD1	ASSDGQVYEQY
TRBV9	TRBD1	ASSVESTGTGEQF
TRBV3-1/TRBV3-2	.	ASSQAYPGPDYGYT
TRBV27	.	ASSFRRANRNSPLH
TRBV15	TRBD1	ATSAGQGATEAF
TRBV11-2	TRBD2	ASSLVAGGYNEQF
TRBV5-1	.	ASSYLASTDTQY
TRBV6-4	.	ASSESEGDWGYT
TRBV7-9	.	ASSQTGEPYNEQF